One sample yielded the 27 T cell receptor beta chains listed below, sequenced in a study of blood T cells in healthy people across ages. The authors ran a second PCR of about 6 to 11 cycles using a sample-barcoded 5' primer and a J-beta primer mix. Via MiXCR, TCRdb re-called the 5' RACE reads, giving one row per CDR3 protein. Of around 800,000 distinct CDR3 sequences listed, around 68% were seen once; the top ten hold about a quarter. Sequences were obtained from blood. The receptors were sampled from a man aged 25-45 years in good health.

This sequence joins TRBV10-3 and TRBJ1-2, with 10 bases aligning to TRBD1. Germline V gene lookup returns CDR1 ENHRY and CDR2 SYGVKD. Trimming took 0 bases from V and 0 from J; bases not matched to a gene: 10. CDR3 length: 19 amino acids. CDR3 DNA: TGTGCCATCAGTGAGTCGGCGGGACAGGGGCCCTTAGCTAACTATGGCTACACCTTC. This sequence encodes CAISESAGQGPLANYGYTF.

The chain recombines TRBV13 with TRBJ1-2, with a tentative D call TRBD1 (6 bases). CDR1 and CDR2 (germline): PRHDT, FYEKMQ (reference sequence). The CDR3 loop spans 14 amino acids. V lost 2 bases and J 2 bases, leaving 9 bases between the germline ends. The chain's CDR3 is CASSLYRVNYGYTF. In DNA form, the CDR3 reads TGTGCCAGCAGCTTATACAGGGTAAACTATGGCTACACCTTC. Full variable domain (rest looked up from reference TRBV13 and TRBJ1-2): AAGVIQSPRHLIKEKRETATLKCYPIPRHDTVYWYQQGPGQDPQFLISFYEKMQSDKGSIPDRFSAQQFSDYHSELNMSSLELGDSALYFCASSLYRVNYGYTFGSGTRLTVV.

The V gene is TRBV28, the J gene TRBJ2-4; 8 nucleotides match TRBD1. The J call may be in error: the DNA end matches TRBJ2-7 better. CDR1 and CDR2 (germline): MDHEN, SYDVKM. The CDR3 runs 17 residues. For the CDR3, the DNA is TGTGCCAGCAGACTACACCCGGACAGGGCCTTATCCTACGAGCAGTACTTC. It codes for CASRLHPDRALSYEQYF.

V is TRBV15 and J is TRBJ2-3, with 10 bases fitting TRBD1. The CDR3 sequence is 14 residues long. After removal of 0 bases from V and 10 bases from J, the junction contained 4 bases not matched to a gene. Germline V CDR1 and CDR2: LNHNV, YYDKDF (reference sequence). CDR3 loop: CATSRDADRGAQYF. The CDR3 DNA is TGTGCCACCAGCAGAGACGCGGACAGGGGGGCGCAGTATTTT.

The chain carries TRBV4-3 and TRBJ1-4; 7 bases line up with TRBD1. V gave up 0 bases and J gave up 5 bases; unmatched junction bases: 3. CDR1 and CDR2 from the germline V gene are LGHNA and YSLEER. The CDR3 covers 15 residues. The CDR3 spells CASSQDRTGNEKLFF. The CDR3 nucleotides read TGCGCCAGCAGCCAAGATCGGACAGGAAATGAAAAACTGTTTTTT.

The J gene is TRBJ2-1, the V gene TRBV28; TRBD2 aligns across 9 bases. CDR3 length equals 16 residues. Losses at the gene ends were 1 base for V and 5 bases for J; bases not matched to a gene: 6. Germline V gene sequence: CDR1 MDHEN, CDR2 SYDVKM. CDR3 DNA sequence: TGTGCCAGCAGTTTATTGGCCGGGACTAGCAACAATGAGCAGTTCTTC. Protein sequence: CASSLLAGTSNNEQFF.

The rearrangement uses TRBV6-5 and TRBJ2-1; D unresolved. Germline CDR1 MNHEY, CDR2 SVGAGI. CDR3 length: 15 residues. Trimming removed 8 bases from V and 0 bases from J, with 14 bases in between. CDR3 amino acids: CASRKDVYSYNEQFF. The CDR3 nucleotides read TGTGCCAGCCGGAAAGACGTCTACTCCTACAATGAGCAGTTCTTC.

The chain has TRBV7-2 and TRBJ2-5; 8 bases fit TRBD1. With 5 bases clipped from V and 5 bases from J, the junction kept 10 bases outside the gene matches. This CDR3 comprises 15 residues. Germline V gene sequence: CDR1 SGHTA, CDR2 FQGNSA. The CDR3 DNA reads TGTGCCAGCAGCGCCGGGACAGGACTTCTGGAGACCCAGTACTTC. This sequence encodes CASSAGTGLLETQYF. Full variable domain (missing parts from reference TRBV7-2 and TRBJ2-5): GAGVSQSPSNKVTEKGKDVELRCDPISGHTALYWYRQSLGQGLEFLIYFQGNSAPDKSGLPSDRFSAERTGGSVSTLTIQRTQQEDSAVYLCASSAGTGLLETQYFGPGTRLLVL.

This clonotype is a singleton in its sample. CDR3 loop: CASSAYPGAYEQYF. The CDR3 DNA sequence: TGTGCCAGCAGCGCATATCCAGGGGCCTACGAGCAGTACTTC. The V call is TRBV9, the J call TRBJ2-4; tentatively, D is TRBD1 (6 bases). The DNA end is a closer match to TRBJ2-7, so the J assignment may be wrong. CDR1 is SGDLS, CDR2 YYNGEE, per germline. This CDR3 comprises 14 residues.

The chain employs TRBV12-3 or TRBV12-4 and TRBJ2-5; the D call may be TRBD1 or TRBD2 (6 bases each). This CDR3 contains 16 residues. V lost 5 bases and J 2 bases, leaving 18 bases between the germline ends. The CDR3 here is CASSPLNGGPQETQYF. CDR3 nucleotides: TGTGCCAGCAGTCCCCTGAACGGGGGCCCACAAGAGACCCAGTACTTC.

CDR3: CASSSRTRFLATNEKLFF. In DNA form, the CDR3 reads TGTGCCAGCAGCTCCAGGACAAGGTTCCTGGCAACTAATGAAAAACTGTTTTTT. The V gene is TRBV7-2, the J gene TRBJ1-4; weak D call: TRBD1 (5 bases). Germline CDR1 reads SGHTA; CDR2 reads FQGNSA. With 4 bases removed from V and 0 bases from J, the gap between germline ends came to 18 bases. There are 18 residues in the CDR3.

The J gene is TRBJ1-5, the V gene TRBV6-2 or TRBV6-3; D gene uncertain. In germline, CDR1 is MNHEY, CDR2 SVGEGT. V was clipped by 5 bases and J by 4 bases, with 9 bases between them. The CDR3 is 13 residues long. Written as DNA, the CDR3 is TGTGCCAGCAGTGCGGATGGTAATCAGCCCCAGCATTTT. Translating it yields CASSADGNQPQHF.

The chain joins TRBV7-9 to TRBJ2-7, with D possibly TRBD2 on 5 matching bases. V was clipped by 7 bases and J by 0 bases, with 13 bases between them. Looked up from germline, CDR1 is SEHNR and CDR2 is FQNEAQ (reference sequence). CDR3 length: 14 residues. The CDR3 DNA reads TGTGCCAGCACCGTTGGAGGTTCCTCCTACGAGCAGTACTTC. Amino acids: CASTVGGSSYEQYF.

This clonotype was seen only once. V gene TRBV5-5 combines with J gene TRBJ2-6, with 7 bases lining up with TRBD2. Germline V lookup: CDR1 SGHKS, CDR2 YYEKEE (reference sequence). V dropped 4 bases and J dropped 1; count of bases not matched to a gene: 8. The CDR3 runs to 17 residues. This CDR3 reads CASSPGEGVSGANVLTF. DNA for the CDR3: TGTGCCAGCAGCCCCGGGGAGGGAGTGTCTGGGGCCAACGTCCTGACTTTC.

The rearrangement uses TRBV20-1 and TRBJ2-7; 7 nucleotides agree with TRBD2. Looked up from germline, CDR1 is DFQATT and CDR2 is SNEGSKA (reference sequence). The V and J ends lost 0 bases and 2 bases, in that order; junction bases with no gene match: 7. This CDR3 contains 15 residues. The CDR3 region is CSAREMRGKTYEQYF. The CDR3 DNA reads TGCAGTGCTAGAGAAATGCGGGGGAAGACCTACGAGCAGTACTTC.

This clonotype was seen a handful of times. V and J are TRBV20-1 and TRBJ1-5; the D gene is possibly TRBD1 (6 bases). The CDR3 runs to 14 residues. Germline V gives CDR1 DFQATT, CDR2 SNEGSKA (reference sequence). The ends were cut back, 8 bases at V and 0 bases at J, with 14 bases in the middle. The CDR3 loop reads CSSYRAHSNQPQHF. CDR3 coding DNA: TGCAGTTCTTACAGGGCCCATAGCAATCAGCCCCAGCATTTT.

This clonotype came up once. This rearrangement joins TRBV29-1 to TRBJ2-5, with D hard to call. This CDR3 has 14 residues. Germline assignment: CDR1 SQVTM and CDR2 ANQGSEA. Trimming pared 1 base from V and 5 bases from J, leaving 14 bases between. The CDR3 is CSVEVANRMETQYF. The CDR3 DNA follows: TGCAGCGTTGAAGTAGCTAACCGTATGGAGACCCAGTACTTC.

V and J are TRBV29-1 and TRBJ2-3, with 9 bases aligning to TRBD2. The V gene's germline CDR1 is SQVTM and CDR2 ANQGSEA. This CDR3 contains 14 residues. V shed 4 bases, J shed 2 bases, and the junction held 4 bases outside the gene matches. CDR3 region: CSVGPSGDTDTQYF. The CDR3 DNA reads as TGCAGCGTTGGCCCTAGCGGGGACACAGATACGCAGTATTTT.

This clonotype was counted a few times. V usage is TRBV4-3 and J usage is TRBJ1-1; 8 bases map to TRBD1. The ends lost 0 bases at V and 1 base at J; junction bases unmatched: 7. The CDR3 has 17 amino acids. CDR1 is LGHNA, CDR2 YSLEER, per germline. CDR3 loop: CASSQDLVTGANTEAFF. The DNA for the CDR3 is TGCGCCAGCAGCCAAGATCTTGTGACAGGGGCGAACACTGAAGCTTTCTTT.

The chain combines TRBV24-1 with TRBJ2-6, with 7 bases matching TRBD2. Germline V gives CDR1 KGHDR, CDR2 SFDVKD. The CDR3 has 22 amino acids. Unmatched junction bases numbered 21, after V lost 4 bases and J lost 1 base. CDR3 nucleotides: TGTGCCACCAGTGACCACGAAACCCGCCAGGGAACGGGGGGTTCTGGGGCCAACGTCCTGACTTTC. Its protein product is CATSDHETRQGTGGSGANVLTF.

The rearrangement joins TRBV20-1 to TRBJ2-5, with no clear D. The CDR3 spans 11 residues. The germline V gene encodes CDR1 DFQATT and CDR2 SNEGSKA (reference sequence). V was cut by 8 bases and J by 1 base, with 8 bases left in between. The CDR3 here is CSLLLQETQYF. As DNA, the CDR3 is TGCAGTCTGCTCCTCCAAGAGACCCAGTACTTC.

The chain couples TRBV20-1 to TRBJ2-5; perhaps TRBD2 as D (7 bases). The CDR3 runs to 14 residues. The V gene's germline CDR1 is DFQATT and CDR2 SNEGSKA (reference sequence). This CDR3 is CSRGAILPLREQYF. The CDR3 bases are TGCAGCCGGGGGGCGATTCTTCCTCTAAGGGAGCAGTACTTC.

The chain uses TRBV20-1 and TRBJ2-7, with 12 positions matching TRBD2. V dropped 6 bases and J dropped 2; count of bases not matched to a gene: 5. There are 14 residues in the CDR3. Germline CDR1 DFQATT, CDR2 SNEGSKA (reference sequence). The DNA of the CDR3 is TGCAGTGCAAAACTAGCGGGGGGTACCTACGAGCAGTACTTC. It is translated as CSAKLAGGTYEQYF.

This chain uses TRBV20-1 with TRBJ2-1, with D possibly matching TRBD2 (7 bases). The length of the CDR3 is 13 residues. Trimming left V 6 bases short and J 6 bases short, with 15 bases between. Germline lookup yields CDR1 DFQATT and CDR2 SNEGSKA (reference sequence). The CDR3 sequence: CSAHGQRGNEQFF. The CDR3 nucleotides are TGCAGTGCCCACGGACAGCGGGGCAATGAGCAGTTCTTC.

The sample holds a few counts of this clonotype. The V call is TRBV7-2, the J call TRBJ2-7; D gene ambiguous. V shed 3 bases and J shed 3 bases, with 12 bases lying between them. CDR1 is SGHTA and CDR2 is FQGNSA in the germline V gene. The CDR3 is 14 residues long. The CDR3 here is CASSFEASLYEQYF. The CDR3 DNA reads TGTGCCAGCAGCTTTGAGGCGTCCCTCTACGAGCAGTACTTC. The variable domain in full, with the rest retrieved from reference TRBV7-2 and TRBJ2-7, is GAGVSQSPSNKVTEKGKDVELRCDPISGHTALYWYRQSLGQGLEFLIYFQGNSAPDKSGLPSDRFSAERTGGSVSTLTIQRTQQEDSAVYLCASSFEASLYEQYFGPGTRLTVT.

At least ten counts were recorded for this clonotype. This chain connects TRBV5-1 to TRBJ2-1; 12 bases line up with TRBD2. V lost 2 bases and J lost 9; bases outside the gene matches: 6. Germline V gene sequence: CDR1 SGHRS, CDR2 YFSETQ. This CDR3 spans 15 amino acids. The CDR3: CASSFSSGGALEQFF. The DNA of the CDR3 is TGCGCCAGCAGCTTCTCTAGCGGGGGGGCCCTTGAGCAGTTCTTC.

Only one count was recorded for this clonotype. The chain has TRBV7-2 and TRBJ2-5; either TRBD1 or TRBD2 may supply D (5 bases each). Germline assignment: CDR1 SGHTA and CDR2 FQGNSA. The V and J ends lost 5 bases and 5 bases respectively, with 18 bases between them. The CDR3 is 15 residues long. The CDR3 DNA reads as TGTGCCAGCAGCACCGGGACCGCAACTCGTGAGACCCAGTACTTC. Translation: CASSTGTATRETQYF.